This passage covers 9 T cell receptor beta chains from one sample sequenced in a study of T cell responses to AZD1222 COVID-19 vaccine. The method was immunoSEQ multiplex PCR; TCRdb's version includes in-frame clones alone and lacks a portion of them. This sample has approximately 64,000 clones, with 75% to 95% found just once. This specimen was peripheral blood, taken 28 days after the second dose of the MenACWY control vaccine. Receptors were obtained from an adult who received the MenACWY meningococcal vaccine as a control.

The rearrangement joins TRBV9 to TRBJ1-3; perhaps TRBD1 as D (5 bases). CDR3 length equals 16 residues. From germline, CDR1 is SGDLS and CDR2 YYNGEE. Trimming left V 0 bases short and J 6 bases short, with 16 bases between. The CDR3 is CASSVAPTRGANTIYF. CDR3 nucleotides: TGTGCCAGCAGCGTAGCCCCAACACGAGGGGCAAACACCATATATTTT.

The rearrangement uses TRBV7-2 and TRBJ1-6; D not resolved. V shed 6 bases and J shed 7 bases, with 19 bases lying between them. This CDR3 is built from 16 residues. Germline-derived CDR1 and CDR2 are SGHTA and FQGNSA. The CDR3 bases are TGTGCCAGCAGACCAAATGTCAAGGTTGTAAATTCACCCCTCCACTTT. Its translation: CASRPNVKVVNSPLHF.

The chain links TRBV5-1 to TRBJ2-7, with D maybe TRBD2 (6 bases). V was pared by 2 bases and J by 6 bases, with 12 bases between. The length of the CDR3 is 13 residues. CDR1 and CDR2 (germline): SGHRS, YFSETQ. The CDR3 sequence: CASSFTLGGEQYF. The CDR3 DNA follows: TGCGCCAGCAGCTTTACCCTCGGGGGCGAGCAGTACTTC.

The chain combines TRBV10-2 with TRBJ1-5, with D possibly matching TRBD1 (6 bases). The length of the CDR3 is 15 residues. The germline V gene encodes CDR1 WSHSY and CDR2 SAAADI. Trimming pared 2 bases from V and 8 bases from J, leaving 16 bases between. The CDR3: CASSEPQGKAKPQHF. CDR3 in DNA: TGCGCCAGCAGTGAGCCCCAGGGGAAGGCGAAGCCCCAGCATTTT.

The rearrangement uses TRBV27 and TRBJ2-7; D is uncertain. Trimming removed 9 bases at V and 4 bases at J, with 19 bases between. CDR1 is MNHEY and CDR2 is SMNVEV in the germline V gene (reference sequence). This CDR3 spans 14 amino acids. The CDR3 reads CASANVLLGYEQYF. The CDR3 DNA reads TGTGCCAGTGCTAACGTCCTGCTGGGGTACGAGCAGTACTTC.

This rearrangement joins TRBV7-9 to TRBJ2-7, with 11 bases lining up with TRBD2. The germline V gene has CDR1 SEHNR and CDR2 FQNEAQ (reference sequence). This CDR3 spans 14 amino acids. Trimming cost V 4 bases and J 3 bases; bases outside gene matches: 2. Written as DNA, the CDR3 is TGTGCCAGCAGCTCGACTAGCGGGGTCTACGAGCAGTACTTC. Protein sequence: CASSSTSGVYEQYF.

The chain is built from TRBV19 and TRBJ1-3; D gene unclear. The CDR3 covers 15 residues. The germline V and J ends were trimmed by 5 bases and 0 bases, with 11 bases remaining between them. Per the germline V gene, CDR1 is LNHDA and CDR2 is SQIVND (reference sequence). The CDR3 sequence: CASSYYGSSGNTIYF. CDR3 sequence (DNA): TGTGCCAGTAGTTATTACGGGAGCTCTGGAAACACCATATATTTT. Looking up the rest from reference TRBV19 and TRBJ1-3 gives the full variable domain: DGGITQSPKYLFRKEGQNVTLSCEQNLNHDAMYWYRQDPGQGLRLIYYSQIVNDFQKGDIAEGYSVSREKKESFPLTVTSAQKNPTAFYLCASSYYGSSGNTIYFGEGSWLTVV.

This clone ranks as medium-sized (0.01 to 0.1%). This chain links TRBV6-4 with TRBJ2-4; 8 bases are shared with TRBD1. Germline V lookup: CDR1 MRHNA, CDR2 SNTAGT. The CDR3 loop spans 16 amino acids. V was clipped by 3 bases and J by 4 bases; unmatched bases: 8. CDR3 in amino acids: CASSETAGGEKNIQYF. The CDR3 nucleotides read TGTGCCAGCAGTGAAACTGCAGGGGGCGAGAAAAACATTCAGTACTTC.

The genes are TRBV7-2 and TRBJ1-5; D uncertain. Per the germline V gene, CDR1 is SGHTA and CDR2 is FQGNSA. The ends were cut back, 2 bases at V and 0 bases at J, with 8 bases in the middle. The CDR3 contains 15 residues. For the CDR3, the DNA is TGTGCCAGCAGCTTAAGCGGGGATAGCAATCAGCCCCAGCATTTT. It encodes CASSLSGDSNQPQHF.